Ten or more counts support the clone carrying this T cell receptor (beta chain). Its antigen is not known. The data were obtained in a study of CD8 T cells in ankylosing spondylitis. Overall study findings and caveats: A TCR beta motif made of fewer than ten highly homologous variants seemed typical of ankylosing spondylitis blood. Some motif variants were previously reported in reactive arthritis synovial fluid and blood. Disease-linked clones bore a CD8+ phenotype, appearing relatively rarely in peripheral blood.

Researchers built TCR beta libraries using quantitative 5'-RACE with molecular barcodes. From the 5' RACE reads, TCRdb called clonotypes with MiXCR, one entry per CDR3 protein. The sample has some 130,000 distinct CDR3 sequences, about 7.3% seen once. The CDR3 runs to 16 residues. In germline, CDR1 is SGHKS, CDR2 YYEKEE (reference sequence). The V segment lost 0 bases and the J segment 1 base; nucleotides outside the gene matches: 2. The TCR originated in a female donor with ankylosing spondylitis or in good health (not recorded which). What was sequenced was blood, either unsorted or a sorted T cell fraction (not recorded which). The rearrangement links TRBV5-5 to TRBJ2-2; TRBD1 aligns across 8 bases. Here the CDR3 DNA reads TGTGCCAGCAGCTTGGGGACAGGGATGAACACCGGGGAGCTGTTTTTT. Translation: CASSLGTGMNTGELFF.